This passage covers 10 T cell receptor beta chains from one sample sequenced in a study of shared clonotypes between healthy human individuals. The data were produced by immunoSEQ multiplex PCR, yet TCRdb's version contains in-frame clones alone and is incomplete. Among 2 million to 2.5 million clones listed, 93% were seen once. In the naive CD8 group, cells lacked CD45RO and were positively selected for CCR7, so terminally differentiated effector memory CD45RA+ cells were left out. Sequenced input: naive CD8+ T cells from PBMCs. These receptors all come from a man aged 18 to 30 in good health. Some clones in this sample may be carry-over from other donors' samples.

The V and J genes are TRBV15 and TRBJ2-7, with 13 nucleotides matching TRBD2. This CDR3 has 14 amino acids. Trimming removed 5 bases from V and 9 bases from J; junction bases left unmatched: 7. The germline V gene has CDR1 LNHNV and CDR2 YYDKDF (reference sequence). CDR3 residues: CATSELAGGTGQYF. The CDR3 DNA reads TGTGCCACCAGCGAACTAGCGGGAGGGACGGGGCAGTACTTC.

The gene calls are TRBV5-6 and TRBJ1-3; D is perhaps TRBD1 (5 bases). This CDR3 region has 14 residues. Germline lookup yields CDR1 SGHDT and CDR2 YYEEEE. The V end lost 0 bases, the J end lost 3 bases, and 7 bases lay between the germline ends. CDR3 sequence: CASSLGGVGNTIYF. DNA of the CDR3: TGTGCCAGCAGCTTGGGAGGGGTTGGAAACACCATATATTTT.

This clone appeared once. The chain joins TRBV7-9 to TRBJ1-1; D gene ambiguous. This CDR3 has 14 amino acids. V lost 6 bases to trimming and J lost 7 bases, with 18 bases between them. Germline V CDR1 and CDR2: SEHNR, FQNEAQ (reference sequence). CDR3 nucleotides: TGTGCCAGCAGGGGTGGAGTCCTTGGAATTGAAGCTTTCTTT. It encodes CASRGGVLGIEAFF.

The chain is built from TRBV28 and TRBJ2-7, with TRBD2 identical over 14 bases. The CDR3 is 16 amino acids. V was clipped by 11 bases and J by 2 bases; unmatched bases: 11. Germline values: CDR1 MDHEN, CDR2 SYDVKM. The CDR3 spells CAVTGLAGVGPYEQYF. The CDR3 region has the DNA TGTGCCGTCACGGGACTAGCGGGAGTGGGGCCCTACGAGCAGTACTTC.

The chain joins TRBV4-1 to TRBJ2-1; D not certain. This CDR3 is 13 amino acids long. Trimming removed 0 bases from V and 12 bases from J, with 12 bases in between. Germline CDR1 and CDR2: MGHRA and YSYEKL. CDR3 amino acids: CASSQDRRAGQFF. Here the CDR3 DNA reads TGCGCCAGCAGCCAAGATCGACGGGCTGGGCAGTTCTTC.

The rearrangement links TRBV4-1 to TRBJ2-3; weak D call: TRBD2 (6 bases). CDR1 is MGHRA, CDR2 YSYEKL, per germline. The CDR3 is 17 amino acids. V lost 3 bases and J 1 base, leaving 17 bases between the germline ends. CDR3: CASSHLLGAGRTDTQYF. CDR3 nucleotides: TGCGCCAGCAGCCACCTCTTAGGGGCGGGACGCACAGATACGCAGTATTTT.

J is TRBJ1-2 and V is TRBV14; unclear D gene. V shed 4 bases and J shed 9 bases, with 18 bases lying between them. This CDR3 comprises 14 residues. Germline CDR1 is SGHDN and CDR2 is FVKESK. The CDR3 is CASSPSLGQSSYTF. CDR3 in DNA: TGTGCCAGCAGCCCCTCACTAGGGCAGTCGAGCTACACCTTC.

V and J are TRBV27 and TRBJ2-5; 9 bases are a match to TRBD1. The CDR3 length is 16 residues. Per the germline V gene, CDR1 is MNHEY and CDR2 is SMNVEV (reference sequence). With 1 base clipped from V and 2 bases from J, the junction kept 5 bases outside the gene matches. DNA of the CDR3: TGTGCCAGCAGTTTATTGGGACAGGGTCTGCAAGAGACCCAGTACTTC. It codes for CASSLLGQGLQETQYF.

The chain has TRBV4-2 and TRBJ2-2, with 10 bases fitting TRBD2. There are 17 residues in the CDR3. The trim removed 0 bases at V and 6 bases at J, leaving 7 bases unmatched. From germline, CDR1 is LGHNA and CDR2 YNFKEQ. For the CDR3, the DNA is TGTGCCAGCAGCCAAGAAGGAGCGGGAGGGCTCTCCGGGGAGCTGTTTTTT. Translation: CASSQEGAGGLSGELFF.

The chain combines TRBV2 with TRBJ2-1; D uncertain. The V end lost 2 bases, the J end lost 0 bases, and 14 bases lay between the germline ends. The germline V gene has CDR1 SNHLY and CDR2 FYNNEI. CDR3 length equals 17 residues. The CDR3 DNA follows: TGTGCCAGCAGTGAAAATAGTGGTAGGTACTCCTACAATGAGCAGTTCTTC. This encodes CASSENSGRYSYNEQFF.